This TCR beta chain emerged from a study of cytomegalovirus exposure and HLA in healthy donors (dated by TCRdb to about 2017). In terms of the full investigation: An earlier analysis of approximately 640 of the donors reported approximately 300 Gb of sequence data and some 120 million unique TCR beta sequences from about 200 million T cells. To predict cytomegalovirus infection status, the study brought together high-throughput TCR immunosequencing, statistical association of individual TCRs with disease status, and machine learning. Using immunosequencing, the study profiled T cell repertoires from about 620 subjects and related those repertoires to cytomegalovirus serostatus. An early release covering 500 to 750 HLA-typed donors comprised approximately 290 gigabases of sequencing data and tens of millions of unique TCR sequences. Roughly five DR-DQ haplotypes were handled as single units for association and clustering because linkage in the cohort was strong. Rather than drawing on any new phenotypic data, the later analysis identified candidate immune exposures from TCR beta sequences and the way those sequences occurred across donors. Among the approximately 400 genotyped donors, more than 70% belonged to the genetic ancestry cluster associated with self-reported Caucasian donors. To study patterns of TCR occurrence, a later analysis re-analyzed previously published TCR beta repertoires from around 670 donors and added high-resolution HLA genotyping. To decide whether each TCR beta V gene segment behaved as functional or pseudogenic, an earlier analysis of approximately 590 of the donors relied on high-throughput TCR beta sequencing. Both class I and class II loci were covered by HLA typing, at four-digit resolution. The number of typed donors differed by locus: about 629-640 for A, B, C, DRB1 and DQB1; some 540 for DQA1; 606 for DPA1; and some 470 for DPB1. In a later genetic analysis, genome-wide SNP genotypes for about three fifths of the roughly 670 donors were used, and that subset was treated as a discovery cohort. The study aimed to test whether signatures of past pathogen exposure could be identified by cataloging public T cell receptors. All discovery cohort repertoires had been generated using a single sequencing platform. Besides the first cohort of roughly 700 subjects, a separate validation cohort made up of 120 or so different subjects was used. Among roughly 400 genotyped donors of the cohort, an average of roughly 230,000 unique TCR beta nucleotide sequences was sequenced per donor, of which about 18% were non-productive. Donor age, sex, ethnicity and CMV serostatus were compiled together with the repertoire data. Results and caveats for the whole study, not just this receptor: Roughly uniform sequencing depth across donors was assumed in presence/absence analyses, although this assumption may not hold. A further reported finding was that TCR beta sequences accurately predicted the HLA-A and HLA-B alleles for most subjects in the first cohort. While some public TCRs were present in many individuals, most TCR sequences turned up only very rarely across donors. HLA typing was unavailable for some donors at each locus, so association tests used only the typed subset. Correlated functional status among segregating V segments might be attributable to linkage disequilibrium, but an unknown experimental factor could not be ruled out. The classifier was reported to diagnose cytomegalovirus status with high specificity and sensitivity in both the original cohort and the validation cohort. About 17 rarely observed V segments, including chromosome 9 orphons, were excluded from the earlier analysis of a few hundred of the donors because counts were too low. A few of the identified cytomegalovirus-associated TCR beta chains were confirmed in vitro to be specific for cytomegalovirus antigens. In an earlier analysis of about 600 of the donors, most TCR beta V segments appeared in productive rearrangements about 87% or about 30% of the time, broadly matching IMGT annotations. CMV serostatus was the only immune exposure information available for the cohort. The authors suggested that the approach could potentially be extended to other disease states and immunological phenotypes. A later analysis reported that several top co-occurrence clusters appeared linked to parvovirus B19, influenza, CMV and Epstein-Barr virus. Some IMGT-functional V segments, including TRBV6-2 and TRBV6-3, could not be told apart with the 87-base-pair reads, so those segments were excluded. Most CMV-associated TCR beta chains appeared to be HLA-restricted in a later analysis, and the HLA associations seemed to be driven largely by CMV exposure. Assigning TCR associations to individual alleles was difficult when HLA alleles, especially DR and DQ, strongly co-occurred. In a later analysis, HLA-associated TCR beta chains were found to be more clonally expanded and to have lower generation probabilities than equally common non-associated chains. In this cohort, only TCR beta chains were sequenced, and detectable features were limited by the absence of alpha or paired-chain data. Compared with the roughly 720-donor mean, donors in an Asian-associated ancestry cluster had fewer N-insertions in productive TCRs, according to a later genetic analysis. A cluster of highly shared sequence variants was judged likely to represent a technical artifact of the sequencing pipeline. V-gene and J-gene trimming of TCR beta chains was associated with a missense DCLRE1C variant in a later genetic analysis, and the association was replicated in an independent cohort. At a false discovery rate of 0.05, a later analysis linked 16,951 TCR beta sequences to specific HLA alleles. In a later analysis, the rate of TCR association differed among HLA loci, with DRB1 alleles having the most associated TCRs and HLA-C alleles having the fewest. In the study, 150 to 200 TCR beta chains were listed as associated with cytomegalovirus.

In total, 500 to 700 healthy bone marrow donors made up the cohort. All cohort members were sampled while nominally healthy, although unrecorded immune exposures were likely present. The donor tested CMV seronegative and was one of the 352 seronegative cohort members. Every donor gave a peripheral blood sample, and the peripheral blood mononuclear cells from that sample were used for TCR beta sequencing. Genomic DNA was extracted from the blood cell samples with the Qiagen DNeasy Blood Extraction Kit. Points on this clone: Its antigen remains unidentified. The record has no base qualities; no much larger clone is one base away.

The receptor library was made with the immunoSEQ multiplex PCR assay. A mixture of 60 forward primers for TCR Vbeta segments and 13 reverse primers for TCR Jbeta segments was used in the multiplex PCR. A multiplex PCR assay on genomic DNA amplified the CDR3 region of rearranged TCR beta genes. The amplified TCR beta libraries were sequenced on the Illumina HiSeq System as 87-base-pair reads. The published analysis was carried out like this. In a later analysis, some 80 million unique TCR beta chains were counted across the 650 to 700 repertoires, and approximately 11 million of these chains were shared by at least two donors. Raw reads were error-corrected and collapsed into unique sequences with a nearest-neighbor algorithm that merged closely related sequences to remove PCR and sequencing errors. CDR3 sequences were aligned to IMGT reference sequences to assign V, D and J gene segments. For a sequence to be retained, a match of at least six nucleotides was required to both a V gene segment and a J gene segment. Rearrangements were called productive when the CDR3 lacked stop codons and stayed in frame with V and J; all others were non-productive. Following IMGT convention, CDR3 was defined as the stretch from the second conserved V-encoded cysteine up to the conserved J-encoded phenylalanine. Sequences without an unambiguous match to a single V gene segment were excluded from the earlier analysis of about 630 of the donors. In an earlier analysis of 587 of the donors, a V segment was called functional when productive rearrangements were above 56.7%, and segregating when the standard deviation between donors exceeded 5%. A statistical classification framework was developed to diagnose cytomegalovirus status using the catalog of TCR beta chain sequences. In a later analysis, V and J genes were assigned by comparing TCR nucleotide sequences against IMGT/GENE-DB human TR gene sequences. The TCRdist pipeline was used in a later analysis to assign CDR3 sequences and most-parsimonious VDJ recombination scenarios. In a later analysis, each TCR beta chain was defined by its CDR3 amino acid sequence together with its V-gene family, and reads lacking a unique V-gene family were excluded. To address suspected cross-contamination and a sequencing artifact, a later analysis removed 550 to 750 highly shared, low-generation-probability nucleotide sequences. In a later analysis, a clonal expansion index for each public chain was calculated from normalized within-repertoire ranks of inferred template counts. In a later analysis, generation probabilities were computed using a VDJ recombination model fitted to out-of-frame rearrangements, and the results were checked against IGoR. In a later analysis, hypergeometric tests were used to score TCR-TCR, TCR-HLA and TCR-CMV co-occurrence, with a repertoire-size bias correction applied to TCR pairs. False discovery rates were estimated in a later analysis by permuting HLA or CMV assignments 20 times. In a later analysis, co-occurring TCRs were grouped using DBSCAN, with TCRdist sequence similarity added in when clustering inside HLA-allele-positive subsets. Repertoires with fewer than 30,000 or more than 120,000 public chains were left out of co-occurrence clustering, as were several repertoires with anomalous nucleotide sharing. TCRdb limited this immuneACCESS table to in-frame rearrangements with V and J called. A share of clones is missing; checked studies link under half to unresolved V genes, and the rest is unexplained. The V and J calls and clone size were taken over from that table, and D and trimming were inferred from the DNA. For this sample there are roughly 170,000 clones; around 81% appear just once. Together, the top ten hold about 2.3% of the sample.

From V the trimming removes 5 bases and from J it removes 5 bases, while the gene matches leave 7 bases of the junction unaccounted for. CDR1 and CDR2 (MNHEY, SMNVEV) derive from the germline V gene (reference sequence). The CDR3 numbers 17 residues from cysteine through phenylalanine. Left in the record is the CDR3 DNA by itself, 51 bases read in frame from the first base. The rearranged chain carries TRBV27 and TRBJ2-2; 14 bases in between match TRBD2. The material sequenced was PBMCs. The receptor's source is a woman aged 25-40 years in good health and CMV-seronegative. Read as DNA, the sequence is TGTGCCAGCAGTCCGACTAGCGGGAGGGCCGGGACCGGGGAGCTGTTTTTT. This sequence encodes CASSPTSGRAGTGELFF.